This T cell receptor (beta chain) was documented in a study of blood T cell repertoires in COVID-19. Overall study context: T cells, B-cell-depleted T cells, or PBMCs supplied cDNA or gDNA.

How the authors handled the data: For nucleated cells, counts were estimated from reference gene primer amplification. The data were produced by immunoSEQ multiplex PCR, yet TCRdb's version contains in-frame clones alone and is incomplete. The V and J calls and the clone size are those of that table, but D and trimming were determined from the DNA. The table records about 120,000 clones, 75% to 90% of them present only once. The CDR3 runs 13 residues. The germline gives CDR1 SGHTA, CDR2 FQGNSA. Trimming stripped 5 bases from V and 4 bases from J, with 9 bases between. This clonotype was obtained from a human donor in a cohort sampled during active COVID-19. Input material: peripheral blood. This rearrangement joins TRBV7-2 to TRBJ1-3; D gene ambiguous. The CDR3 loop reads CASSTEHGNTIYF. CDR3 coding DNA: TGTGCCAGCAGCACTGAGCACGGAAACACCATATATTTT.